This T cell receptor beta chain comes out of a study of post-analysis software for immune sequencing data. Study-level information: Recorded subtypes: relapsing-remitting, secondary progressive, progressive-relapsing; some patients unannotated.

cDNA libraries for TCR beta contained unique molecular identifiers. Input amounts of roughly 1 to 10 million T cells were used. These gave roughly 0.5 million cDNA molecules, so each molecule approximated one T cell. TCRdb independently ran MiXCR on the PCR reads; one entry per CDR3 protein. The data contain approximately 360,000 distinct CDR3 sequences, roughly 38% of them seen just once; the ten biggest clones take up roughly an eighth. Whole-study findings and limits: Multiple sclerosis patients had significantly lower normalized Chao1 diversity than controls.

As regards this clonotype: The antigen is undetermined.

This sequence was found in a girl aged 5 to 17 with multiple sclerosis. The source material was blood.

In DNA, the CDR3 is TGTGCCAGCCTCCTACAAGGAGATAACTATGGCTACACCTTC. Its protein is CASLLQGDNYGYTF. The chain is built from TRBV5-6 and TRBJ1-2; no clear D gene. Germline V gene data show CDR1 as SGHDT and CDR2 as YYEEEE. The CDR3 length is 14 residues. The V and J ends lost 7 bases and 1 base respectively, with 14 bases between them.